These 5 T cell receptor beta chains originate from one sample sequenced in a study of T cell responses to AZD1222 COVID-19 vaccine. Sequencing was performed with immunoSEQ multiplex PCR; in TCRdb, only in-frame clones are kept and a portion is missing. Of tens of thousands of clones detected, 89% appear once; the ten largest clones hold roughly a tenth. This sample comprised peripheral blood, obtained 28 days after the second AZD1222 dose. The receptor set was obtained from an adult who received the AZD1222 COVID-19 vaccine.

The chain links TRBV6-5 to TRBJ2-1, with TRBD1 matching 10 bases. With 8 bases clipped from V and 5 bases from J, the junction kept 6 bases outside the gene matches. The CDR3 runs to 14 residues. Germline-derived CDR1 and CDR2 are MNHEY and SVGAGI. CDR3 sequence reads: CASPDRGLNNEQFF. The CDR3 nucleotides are TGTGCCAGCCCCGACAGGGGGCTTAACAATGAGCAGTTCTTC.

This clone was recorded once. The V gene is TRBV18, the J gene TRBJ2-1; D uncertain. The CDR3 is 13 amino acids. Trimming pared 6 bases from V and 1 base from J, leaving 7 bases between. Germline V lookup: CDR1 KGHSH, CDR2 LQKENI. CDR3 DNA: TGTGCCAGCTCGAATTGGTCCTACAATGAGCAGTTCTTC. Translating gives CASSNWSYNEQFF.

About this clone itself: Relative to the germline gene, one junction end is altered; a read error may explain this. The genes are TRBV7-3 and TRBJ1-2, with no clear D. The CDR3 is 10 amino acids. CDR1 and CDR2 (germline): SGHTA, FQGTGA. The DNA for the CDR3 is TGCCCCCTTAGGGAGTATGGCTACACCTTC. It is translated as CPLREYGYTF.

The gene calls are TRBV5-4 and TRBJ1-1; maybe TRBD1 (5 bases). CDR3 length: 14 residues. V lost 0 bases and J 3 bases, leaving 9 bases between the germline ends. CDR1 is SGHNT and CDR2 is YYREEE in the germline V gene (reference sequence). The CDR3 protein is CASSLDAGDTEAFF. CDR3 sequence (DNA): TGTGCCAGCAGCTTGGATGCGGGGGACACTGAAGCTTTCTTT.

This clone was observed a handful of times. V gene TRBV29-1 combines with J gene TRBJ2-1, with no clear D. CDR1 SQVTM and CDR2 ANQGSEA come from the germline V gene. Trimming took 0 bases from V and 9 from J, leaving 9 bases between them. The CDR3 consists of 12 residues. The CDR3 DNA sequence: TGCAGCGTTGAAGAGGGTCGTGGTGAGCAGTTCTTC. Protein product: CSVEEGRGEQFF.